The 8 T cell receptor beta chains presented below share a single source sample, sequenced in a study of cytomegalovirus exposure and HLA in healthy donors. PCR used 60 Vbeta primers and 13 Jbeta primers. The assay was immunoSEQ multiplex PCR, and TCRdb's table has in-frame clones only and misses some. The sample has about 180,000 clones, 84% seen once. The material sequenced was PBMCs. These receptors were obtained from a boy between 2 and 10 years old in good health and CMV-seronegative.

This clone has a handful of counts. The chain recombines TRBV27 with TRBJ1-1; 8 nucleotides match TRBD1. The CDR3 is 16 residues long. J gave up 3 bases and V 5 bases, and 11 bases lay outside the gene matches. Germline V CDR1 and CDR2: MNHEY, SMNVEV (reference sequence). The CDR3 protein is CASSQTPGGSYTEAFF. The CDR3 DNA follows: TGTGCCAGCAGTCAAACCCCAGGGGGCTCGTACACTGAAGCTTTCTTT.

The chain is built from TRBV5-6 and TRBJ2-7, with 12 bases lining up with TRBD2. The CDR3 covers 17 residues. Trimming cost V 3 bases and J 3 bases; bases outside gene matches: 10. Germline V CDR1 and CDR2: SGHDT, YYEEEE. The CDR3 DNA is TGTGCCAGCAGCTACGGGACTAGCGGGTACAGAAGCTACGAGCAGTACTTC. Translating gives CASSYGTSGYRSYEQYF.

The chain uses TRBV6-6 and TRBJ2-7, with D uncertain. Trimming removed 0 bases from V and 0 bases from J, with 12 bases in between. Germline V gene data show CDR1 as MNHNY and CDR2 as SVGAGI (reference sequence). The CDR3 extends over 16 amino acids. The CDR3 region is CASSYSPGHLSYEQYF. The CDR3, as DNA: TGTGCCAGCAGTTACTCCCCAGGTCATCTCTCCTACGAGCAGTACTTC.

The CDR3 spells CASSLAGGTGYTF. CDR3 sequence (DNA): TGCGCCAGCAGCTTGGCCGGGGGTACGGGCTACACCTTC. V gene TRBV5-1 combines with J gene TRBJ1-2, with D perhaps TRBD1 (5 bases). Germline assignment: CDR1 SGHRS and CDR2 YFSETQ. V was trimmed by 0 bases and J by 8 bases, leaving 11 bases between them. The CDR3 consists of 13 residues.

V is TRBV6-5 and J is TRBJ1-2; maybe TRBD1 (5 bases). Germline CDR1 is MNHEY and CDR2 is SVGAGI. CDR3 length: 15 residues. The germline V and J ends were trimmed by 6 bases and 4 bases, with 18 bases remaining between them. In nucleotides, the CDR3 is TGTGCCAGCAGGGTCCGGGACTTTTCATCCTATGGCTACACCTTC. Its protein is CASRVRDFSSYGYTF.

This chain joins TRBV29-1 and TRBJ2-5; 9 bases match TRBD2. V lost 6 bases and J lost 2; bases outside the gene matches: 16. The length of the CDR3 is 17 residues. Germline lookup yields CDR1 SQVTM and CDR2 ANQGSEA. This CDR3 is CSVDDNSGSLPQETQYF. The CDR3 DNA follows: TGCAGCGTCGACGATAATAGCGGGAGCTTACCACAAGAGACCCAGTACTTC.

The rearrangement uses TRBV6-1 and TRBJ2-2, with 9 positions matching TRBD2. CDR3 length: 16 residues. CDR1 is MNHNS and CDR2 is SASEGT in the germline V gene. V lost 4 bases and J lost 3; bases outside the gene matches: 6. In DNA, the CDR3 is TGTGCCAGCAGTGTAGCAGCGGGAGGCGACACCGGGGAGCTGTTTTTT. It yields the protein CASSVAAGGDTGELFF.

As concerns this clone: Mismatch with germline at one junction end may stem from a read error. The chain is built from TRBV19 and TRBJ2-6; tentatively, D is TRBD1 (5 bases). This CDR3 spans 16 amino acids. Germline V gene sequence: CDR1 LNHDA, CDR2 SQIVND (reference sequence). The CDR3 nucleotides read TGTGCCGGTAGCCAAACAGGTCCCTCTGGGGCCAACGTCCTGACTTTC. This encodes CAGSQTGPSGANVLTF.